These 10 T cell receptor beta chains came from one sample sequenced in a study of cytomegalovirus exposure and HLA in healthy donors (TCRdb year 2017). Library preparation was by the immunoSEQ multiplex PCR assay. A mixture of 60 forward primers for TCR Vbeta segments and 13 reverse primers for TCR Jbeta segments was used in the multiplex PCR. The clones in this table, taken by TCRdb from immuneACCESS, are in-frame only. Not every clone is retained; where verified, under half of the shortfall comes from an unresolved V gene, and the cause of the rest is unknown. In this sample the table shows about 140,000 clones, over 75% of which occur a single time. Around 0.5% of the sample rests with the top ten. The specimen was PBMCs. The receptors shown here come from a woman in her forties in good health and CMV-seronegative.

The CDR3 spells CASSDYVGSDEQFF. The CDR3 DNA follows: TGCGCCAGCAGTGATTATGTTGGGAGCGATGAGCAGTTCTTC. The gene calls are TRBV10-1 and TRBJ2-1, with D maybe TRBD2 (5 bases). V was trimmed by 3 bases and J by 8 bases, leaving 14 bases between them. The V gene's germline CDR1 is WNHNN and CDR2 SYGVQD (reference sequence). CDR3 length: 14 residues.

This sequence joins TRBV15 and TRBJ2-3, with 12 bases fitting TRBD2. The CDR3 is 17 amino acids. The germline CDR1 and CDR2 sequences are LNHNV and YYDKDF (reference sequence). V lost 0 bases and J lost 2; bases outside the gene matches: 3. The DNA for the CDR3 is TGTGCCACCAGCAGAGACGGGACTAGCGGGTACACAGATACGCAGTATTTT. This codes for CATSRDGTSGYTDTQYF.

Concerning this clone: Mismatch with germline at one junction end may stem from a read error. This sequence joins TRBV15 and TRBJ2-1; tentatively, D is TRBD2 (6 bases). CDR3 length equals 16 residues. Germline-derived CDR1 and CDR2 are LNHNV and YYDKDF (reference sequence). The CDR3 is CATRRGAGTFYNEQFF. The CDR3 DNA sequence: TGTGCCACCAGAAGAGGGGCCGGGACTTTTTACAATGAGCAGTTCTTC. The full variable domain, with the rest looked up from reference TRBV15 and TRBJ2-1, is DAMVIQNPRYQVTQFGKPVTLSCSQTLNHNVMYWYQQKSSQAPKLLFHYYDKDFNNEADTPDNFQSRRPNTSFCFLDIRSPGLGDTAMYLCATRRGAGTFYNEQFFGPGTRLTVL.

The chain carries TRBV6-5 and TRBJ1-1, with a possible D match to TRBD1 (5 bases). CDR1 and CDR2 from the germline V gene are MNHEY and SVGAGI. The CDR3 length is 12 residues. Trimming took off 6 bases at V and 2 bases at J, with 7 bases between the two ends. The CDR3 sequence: CASRDTNTEAFF. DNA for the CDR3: TGTGCCAGCAGGGACACCAACACTGAAGCTTTCTTT.

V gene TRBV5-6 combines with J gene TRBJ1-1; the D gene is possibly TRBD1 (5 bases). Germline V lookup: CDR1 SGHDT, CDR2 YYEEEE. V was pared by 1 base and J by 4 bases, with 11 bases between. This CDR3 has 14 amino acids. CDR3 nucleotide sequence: TGTGCCAGCAGCTTGCGGGCAGGGCCCACTGAAGCTTTCTTT. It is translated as CASSLRAGPTEAFF.

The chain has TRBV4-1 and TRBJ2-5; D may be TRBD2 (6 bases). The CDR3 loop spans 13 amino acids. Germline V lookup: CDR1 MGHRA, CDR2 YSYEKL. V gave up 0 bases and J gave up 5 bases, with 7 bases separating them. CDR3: CASSQDGGETQYF. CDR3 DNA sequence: TGCGCCAGCAGCCAAGATGGGGGGGAGACCCAGTACTTC.

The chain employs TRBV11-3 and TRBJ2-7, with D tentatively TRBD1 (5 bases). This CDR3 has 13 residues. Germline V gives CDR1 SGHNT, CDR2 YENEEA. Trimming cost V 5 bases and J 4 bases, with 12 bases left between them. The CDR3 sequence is CASSGRTNYEQYF. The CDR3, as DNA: TGTGCCAGCAGCGGTCGGACAAATTACGAGCAGTACTTC. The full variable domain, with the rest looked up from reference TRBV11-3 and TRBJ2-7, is EAGVVQSPRYKIIEKKQPVAFWCNPISGHNTLYWYLQNLGQGPELLIRYENEEAVDDSQLPKDRFSAERLKGVDSTLKIQPAELGDSAVYLCASSGRTNYEQYFGPGTRLTVT.

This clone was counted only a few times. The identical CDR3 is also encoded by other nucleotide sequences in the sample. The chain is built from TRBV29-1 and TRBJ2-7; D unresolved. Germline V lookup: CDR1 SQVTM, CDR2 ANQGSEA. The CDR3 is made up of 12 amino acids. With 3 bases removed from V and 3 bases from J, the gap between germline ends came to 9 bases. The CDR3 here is CSVEGRNYEQYF. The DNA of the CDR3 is TGCAGCGTTGAGGGCAGAAACTACGAGCAGTACTTC.

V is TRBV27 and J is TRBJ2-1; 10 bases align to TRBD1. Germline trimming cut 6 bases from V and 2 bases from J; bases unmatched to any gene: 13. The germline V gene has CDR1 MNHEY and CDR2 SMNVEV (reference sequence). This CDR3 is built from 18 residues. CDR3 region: CASRGWGQGKVTYNEQFF. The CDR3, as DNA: TGTGCCAGCAGGGGGTGGGGACAGGGGAAGGTGACCTACAATGAGCAGTTCTTC.

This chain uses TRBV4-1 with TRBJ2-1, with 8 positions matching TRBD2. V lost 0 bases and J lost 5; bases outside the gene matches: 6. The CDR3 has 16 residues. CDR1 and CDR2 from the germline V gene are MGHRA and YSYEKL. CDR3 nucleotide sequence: TGCGCCAGCAGCCAAGAAACGGCGGGAGGAAACAATGAGCAGTTCTTC. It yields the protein CASSQETAGGNNEQFF.